There are a few counts of the clone carrying this T cell receptor (beta chain). The CDR3 contains 15 residues. Germline CDR1 and CDR2: MDHEN and SYDVKM. With 3 bases removed from V and 0 bases from J, the gap between germline ends came to 9 bases. The sample is drawn from a study of graft-versus-host responses after intestinal transplantation. Study as a whole: Anti-thymocyte globulin induction, then tacrolimus and steroids for two to four years, went to all recipients.

The repertoire was sequenced with immunoSEQ multiplex PCR; TCRdb's copy has only in-frame clones and lacks some. Here the sample spans about 5,700 clones, 69% being singletons. Both intraepithelial and lamina propria lymphocytes were released by processing graft tissue. The gene calls are TRBV28 and TRBJ1-5, with D possibly matching TRBD1 (5 bases). The sequence came from a human patient who received an intestinal transplant, so some T cells may come from the graft donor. This specimen was ileum tissue, taken around 290 days after intestinal transplant. CDR3 nucleotide sequence: TGTGCCAGCAGTTTGACCAGGGTTAGCAATCAGCCCCAGCATTTT. This encodes CASSLTRVSNQPQHF. The full variable domain, rest sourced from reference TRBV28 and TRBJ1-5, is DVKVTQSSRYLVKRTGEKVFLECVQDMDHENMFWYRQDPGLGLRLIYFSYDVKMKEKGDIPEGYSVSREKKERFSLILESASTNQTSMYLCASSLTRVSNQPQHFGDGTRLSIL.